Below, 15 T cell receptor beta chains from the same sample are listed, as sequenced in a study of blood T cell repertoires in COVID-19. Measured with immunoSEQ multiplex PCR; TCRdb has only the in-frame clones, and not every one. The profile covers fewer than 300,000 clones, with 86% appearing a single time and more than 10% taken by the ten largest. Sequencing input: peripheral blood. The receptors were sampled from a woman between 25 and 40 years old with COVID-19, enrolled during active disease.

The chain carries TRBV6-5 and TRBJ1-1, with 9 bases fitting TRBD1. Germline assignment: CDR1 MNHEY and CDR2 SVGAGI. The ends lost 5 bases at V and 3 bases at J; junction bases unmatched: 4. This CDR3 contains 14 residues. Here the CDR3 reads CASSNRGRDTEAFF. For the CDR3, the DNA is TGTGCCAGCAGTAACAGGGGGCGGGACACTGAAGCTTTCTTT.

V and J are TRBV27 and TRBJ2-2, with 9 bases identical to TRBD1. The length of the CDR3 is 15 residues. J gave up 4 bases and V 5 bases, and 5 bases lay outside the gene matches. The germline V gene encodes CDR1 MNHEY and CDR2 SMNVEV (reference sequence). Here the CDR3 reads CASSAQGAPTGELFF. As DNA, the CDR3 is TGTGCCAGCAGTGCACAGGGGGCGCCCACCGGGGAGCTGTTTTTT.

The V gene is TRBV2, the J gene TRBJ2-5; TRBD2 aligns across 7 bases. CDR1 and CDR2 from the germline V gene are SNHLY and FYNNEI. This CDR3 region has 15 residues. J gave up 5 bases and V 3 bases, and 9 bases lay outside the gene matches. In DNA form, the CDR3 reads TGTGCCAGCAGTGATGCTTTGGGGGGGTCGGAGACCCAGTACTTC. It codes for CASSDALGGSETQYF.

Only a few counts were recorded for this clone. The J gene is TRBJ2-7, the V gene TRBV7-9; TRBD2 aligns across 13 bases. The germline gives CDR1 SEHNR, CDR2 FQNEAQ (reference sequence). With V trimmed by 4 bases and J by 3 bases, 15 bases remained unmatched. The CDR3 length is 19 residues. In DNA, the CDR3 is TGTGCCAGCAGCTCCTTAAGGACTAGCGGGGGTACTTCAGGCTACGAGCAGTACTTC. Translated: CASSSLRTSGGTSGYEQYF.

The genes are TRBV29-1 and TRBJ1-4; TRBD1 agrees at 7 bases. V shed 6 bases and J 5 bases; nucleotides not matched to a gene: 9. The length of the CDR3 is 14 residues. Germline CDR1 is SQVTM and CDR2 is ANQGSEA. CDR3 residues: CSVASRDRNEKLFF. The CDR3 DNA is TGCAGCGTAGCCTCTCGGGACAGAAATGAAAAACTGTTTTTT.

The chain joins TRBV27 to TRBJ1-1; TRBD1 might be the D (6 bases). This CDR3 spans 13 amino acids. The V end was cut by 3 bases, the J end by 5 bases, with 10 bases between. Germline CDR1 is MNHEY and CDR2 is SMNVEV (reference sequence). The CDR3 reads CASSFRGRTEAFF. Here the CDR3 DNA reads TGTGCCAGCAGTTTCAGGGGTAGGACTGAAGCTTTCTTT.

V gene TRBV12-3 or TRBV12-4 combines with J gene TRBJ2-1; the D gene is possibly TRBD1 (6 bases). The ends were cut back, 7 bases at V and 5 bases at J, with 9 bases in the middle. The CDR3 extends over 12 amino acids. CDR3 sequence reads: CASTGVNNEQFF. CDR3 coding DNA: TGTGCCAGCACAGGGGTCAACAATGAGCAGTTCTTC.

The chain uses TRBV9 and TRBJ1-1; weak D call: TRBD1 (6 bases). Germline CDR1 and CDR2: SGDLS and YYNGEE. The CDR3 is 14 residues long. V lost 3 bases to trimming and J lost 4 bases, with 13 bases between them. The CDR3, as DNA: TGTGCCAGCAGCGCCAGGGGACGCAGCACTGAAGCTTTCTTT. It specifies CASSARGRSTEAFF.

J is TRBJ2-7 and V is TRBV3-1 (or the pseudogene TRBV3-2); 7 nucleotides match TRBD2. V shed 1 base and J 12 bases; nucleotides not matched to a gene: 6. The CDR3 runs 12 residues. Germline CDR1 LGHDT, CDR2 YNNKEL (reference sequence). CDR3 sequence reads: CASSQAVGRAYF. CDR3 sequence (DNA): TGTGCCAGCAGCCAAGCTGTGGGGAGGGCGTACTTC.

V usage is TRBV4-2 and J usage is TRBJ2-1; TRBD1 might be the D (6 bases). V shed 3 bases and J shed 6 bases, with 15 bases lying between them. The CDR3 is 15 amino acids. The germline V gene has CDR1 LGHNA and CDR2 YNFKEQ. CDR3 sequence (DNA): TGTGCCAGCAGCCACCTACAGGGTTCCGGCAATGAGCAGTTCTTC. This translates into CASSHLQGSGNEQFF.

This clone occurred once. This chain joins TRBV6-5 and TRBJ2-7; TRBD2 agrees at 9 bases. CDR1 MNHEY and CDR2 SVGAGI come from the germline V gene. This CDR3 is built from 14 residues. With 8 bases clipped from V and 0 bases from J, the junction kept 5 bases outside the gene matches. The CDR3 here is CASWQRGASYEQYF. The CDR3 nucleotides read TGTGCCAGCTGGCAGCGGGGGGCCTCCTACGAGCAGTACTTC.

The sample holds a few counts of this clone. This rearrangement joins TRBV6-1 to TRBJ1-2; D uncertain. The CDR3 totals 18 residues. V lost 0 bases and J lost 7, with 24 bases in between. Germline V lookup: CDR1 MNHNS, CDR2 SASEGT. The CDR3 loop is CASSEAPTMSRLPGGYTF. In DNA form, the CDR3 reads TGTGCCAGCAGTGAAGCGCCAACTATGTCCAGACTCCCGGGTGGCTACACCTTC.

A single count supports this clone. The CDR3 bases are TGTGCCAGCAAGGCGGGGAGAACAGATACGCAGTATTTT. Protein: CASKAGRTDTQYF. The chain couples TRBV2 to TRBJ2-3; D possibly corresponds to TRBD2 (6 bases). There are 13 residues in the CDR3. Looked up from germline, CDR1 is SNHLY and CDR2 is FYNNEI. Deletions cut 7 bases from V and 3 bases from J, with 11 bases between.

This chain links TRBV11-2 with TRBJ2-1, with TRBD2 identical over 9 bases. V dropped 8 bases and J dropped 3; count of bases not matched to a gene: 11. The CDR3 sequence is 16 residues long. CDR1 is SGHAT and CDR2 is FQNNGV in the germline V gene. CDR3 sequence: CASALRLADFYNEQFF. The CDR3 bases are TGTGCCAGCGCTCTGAGACTAGCGGACTTCTACAATGAGCAGTTCTTC.

The rearrangement links TRBV7-9 to TRBJ2-1; 7 nucleotides match TRBD2. CDR3 length: 15 amino acids. V trimming: 5 bases; J trimming: 4 bases; junction bases outside the gene matches: 8. CDR1 is SEHNR, CDR2 FQNEAQ, per germline (reference sequence). The CDR3 loop is CASSPNGGEYNEQFF. DNA of the CDR3: TGTGCCAGCAGCCCAAATGGGGGGGAATACAATGAGCAGTTCTTC.